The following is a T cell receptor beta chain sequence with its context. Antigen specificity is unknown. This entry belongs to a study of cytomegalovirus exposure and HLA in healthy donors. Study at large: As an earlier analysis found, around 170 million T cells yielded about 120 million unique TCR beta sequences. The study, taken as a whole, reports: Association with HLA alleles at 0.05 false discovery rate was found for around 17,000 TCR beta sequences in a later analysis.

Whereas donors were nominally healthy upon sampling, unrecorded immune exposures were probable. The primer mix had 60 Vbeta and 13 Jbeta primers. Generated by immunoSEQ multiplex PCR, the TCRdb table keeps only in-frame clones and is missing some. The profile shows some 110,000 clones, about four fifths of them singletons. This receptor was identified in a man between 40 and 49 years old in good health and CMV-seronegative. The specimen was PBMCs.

The CDR3 here is CASSLAVTGGNSPLHF. In nucleotides, the CDR3 is TGTGCCAGCAGCTTAGCGGTGACAGGGGGAAATTCACCCCTCCACTTT. The chain links TRBV7-9 to TRBJ1-6; 9 bases line up with TRBD1. Germline CDR1 and CDR2: SEHNR and FQNEAQ (reference sequence). The CDR3 totals 16 residues. Trimming cost V 0 bases and J 7 bases; bases outside gene matches: 4.